Below, 11 T cell receptor beta chains from the same sample are listed, as sequenced in a study of identical twins. One entry per CDR3 protein results from TCRdb running MiXCR on the 5' RACE reads. This sample has 1,800,000 or so distinct CDR3 sequences, with more than 30% found just once. Sample: cord blood. The receptors were gathered from a newborn girl in good health.

There are many counts of this clonotype. V is TRBV5-1 and J is TRBJ2-3; tentatively, D is TRBD1 or TRBD2 (6 bases each). The germline gives CDR1 SGHRS, CDR2 YFSETQ. V was clipped by 1 base and J by 4 bases, with 13 bases between them. The CDR3 extends over 15 amino acids. The CDR3 nucleotides read TGCGCCAGCAGCTTGACTAGGGGGGCTGCAGATACGCAGTATTTT. Protein sequence: CASSLTRGAADTQYF.

This clonotype was seen a handful of times. The chain joins TRBV10-3 to TRBJ2-5; tentatively, D is TRBD2 (6 bases). Per germline, CDR1 ENHRY and CDR2 SYGVKD. The ends were cut back, 4 bases at V and 4 bases at J, with 13 bases in the middle. This CDR3 region has 14 residues. Here the CDR3 reads CAISGWRGRETQYF. The CDR3 DNA follows: TGTGCCATCAGTGGCTGGCGGGGTCGAGAGACCCAGTACTTC.

This clonotype has ten or more counts. The V gene is TRBV6-2 or TRBV6-3, the J gene TRBJ1-6; weak D call: TRBD1 (5 bases). Germline values: CDR1 MNHEY, CDR2 SVGEGT. V was trimmed by 2 bases and J by 4 bases, leaving 6 bases between them. This CDR3 contains 14 residues. In DNA, the CDR3 is TGTGCCAGCAGTTACAGGGGTTATAATTCACCCCTCCACTTT. It yields the protein CASSYRGYNSPLHF.

This clonotype was observed a handful of times. The chain combines TRBV20-1 with TRBJ2-7; a possible D gene is TRBD2 (6 bases). Trimming removed 2 bases at V and 4 bases at J, with 15 bases between. The CDR3 covers 14 residues. Germline V gives CDR1 DFQATT, CDR2 SNEGSKA (reference sequence). This chain's CDR3 is CSARNLGGIYEQYF. The CDR3 region has the DNA TGCAGTGCTAGAAATTTGGGGGGAATTTACGAGCAGTACTTC.

V and J are TRBV7-2 and TRBJ2-1; 8 bases match TRBD2. The germline V gene encodes CDR1 SGHTA and CDR2 FQGNSA. J was trimmed by 12 bases and V by 2 bases; bases with no gene match: 6. The CDR3 is 13 amino acids. The CDR3, as DNA: TGTGCCAGCAGCTTACAACTAGCGGATGGGCAGTTCTTC. Protein product: CASSLQLADGQFF.

This clonotype was recorded a few times. The rearrangement joins TRBV4-2 to TRBJ1-1; weak D call: TRBD1 (6 bases). Trimming stripped 0 bases from V and 0 bases from J, with 11 bases between. Germline loops: CDR1 LGHNA, CDR2 YNFKEQ. CDR3 size: 16 residues. This CDR3 is CASSQEGRGLNTEAFF. CDR3 sequence (DNA): TGTGCCAGCAGCCAAGAGGGCAGGGGCCTGAACACTGAAGCTTTCTTT.

This clonotype occurred a few times. The chain combines TRBV7-8 with TRBJ1-2; D is unclear. CDR1 is SGHVS, CDR2 FQNEAQ, per germline. The CDR3 loop spans 16 amino acids. V was trimmed by 2 bases and J by 6 bases, leaving 19 bases between them. This CDR3 reads CASSLLRGGRIDGYTF. In DNA form, the CDR3 reads TGTGCCAGCAGCTTATTACGAGGTGGCAGAATTGATGGCTACACCTTC.

This chain connects TRBV5-1 to TRBJ2-3, with 8 bases identical to TRBD1. V shed 0 bases and J 11 bases; nucleotides not matched to a gene: 14. The CDR3 is 16 amino acids. The germline gives CDR1 SGHRS, CDR2 YFSETQ. CDR3 protein: CASSLDGQGSFGGQYF. Here the CDR3 DNA reads TGCGCCAGCAGCTTGGATGGACAGGGAAGCTTTGGTGGGCAGTATTTT. The full variable domain, in which reference TRBV5-1 and TRBJ2-3 provide the parts outside the CDR3, is KAGVTQTPRYLIKTRGQQVTLSCSPISGHRSVSWYQQTPGQGLQFLFEYFSETQRNKGNFPGRFSGRQFSNSRSEMNVSTLELGDSALYLCASSLDGQGSFGGQYFGPGTRLTVL.

This clonotype was detected only a few times. The chain employs TRBV2 and TRBJ2-1; D perhaps matches TRBD2 (5 bases). CDR3 length equals 12 residues. Germline values: CDR1 SNHLY, CDR2 FYNNEI. V was shortened by 3 bases and J by 8 bases, with 8 bases between the two germline ends. This chain's CDR3 is CASSERVYEQFF. The CDR3 DNA is TGTGCCAGCAGTGAGAGGGTATATGAGCAGTTCTTC. Full variable domain (rest looked up from reference TRBV2 and TRBJ2-1): EPEVTQTPSHQVTQMGQEVILRCVPISNHLYFYWYRQILGQKVEFLVSFYNNEISEKSEIFDDQFSVERPDGSNFTLKIRSTKLEDSAMYFCASSERVYEQFFGPGTRLTVL.

This clonotype has a handful of counts. V is TRBV24-1 and J is TRBJ2-4; D is perhaps TRBD1 (5 bases). The V end lost 0 bases, the J end lost 8 bases, and 13 bases lay between the germline ends. The CDR3 sequence is 15 residues long. Germline CDR1 KGHDR, CDR2 SFDVKD. CDR3 coding DNA: TGTGCCACCAGTGATTTGCCGTGGGTAGGGGACATTCAGTACTTC. Amino acids: CATSDLPWVGDIQYF.

V and J are TRBV7-6 and TRBJ1-2; D is possibly TRBD1 (5 bases). Germline loops: CDR1 SGHVS, CDR2 FNYEAQ. The CDR3 loop spans 17 amino acids. V lost 5 bases, J lost 4 bases, and 23 bases lay in between. CDR3 protein: CASSRAPTPGGIYGYTF. The CDR3 DNA sequence: TGTGCCAGCAGCCGAGCCCCGACCCCGGGGGGGATCTATGGCTACACCTTC.